This paragraph reports one T cell receptor beta chain. Both 60 Vbeta primers and 13 Jbeta primers went into the PCR. The method was immunoSEQ multiplex PCR; TCRdb's version includes in-frame clones alone and lacks a portion of them. The sample lists around 140,000 clones, approximately 80% seen once, with around 3.6% in the top ten. The source of the sample is a study of cytomegalovirus exposure and HLA in healthy donors. At the level of the study: In an earlier analysis, 95 million to 130 million unique TCR beta sequences were found from about 180 million T cells.

CDR3 length equals 15 residues. Germline V gives CDR1 SGHTA, CDR2 FQGTGA. Trimming removed 4 bases from V and 3 bases from J; junction bases left unmatched: 6. The sample consisted of PBMCs. This receptor was taken from a male donor in good health and CMV-seronegative. This chain joins TRBV7-3 and TRBJ2-3; the match to TRBD2 covers 8 bases. The CDR3 DNA is TGTGCCAGCAGCTCCGCCGGGGGGGGGACAGATACGCAGTATTTT. It codes for CASSSAGGGTDTQYF.